These 25 T cell receptor beta chains were all obtained from the same sample, sequenced in a study of siplizumab effects on memory and regulatory T cells. Sequenced by immunoSEQ multiplex PCR; TCRdb stores in-frame clones only, minus some. The table records about 110,000 clones, roughly 92% of them present only once. The material sequenced was CD4+ T cells sorted from blood. Receptors originate from a human donor in good health.

The CDR3 bases are TGCAGCATCCGGGACGGGGCTTCACCCCTCCACTTT. Protein: CSIRDGASPLHF. The V gene is TRBV29-1, the J gene TRBJ1-6; TRBD1 might be the D (5 bases). V was clipped by 8 bases and J by 9 bases, with 14 bases between them. The CDR3 sequence is 12 residues long. From germline, CDR1 is SQVTM and CDR2 ANQGSEA.

This clone came up once. The chain couples TRBV4-1 to TRBJ2-7; TRBD1 matches at 9 bases. Germline CDR1 reads MGHRA; CDR2 reads YSYEKL. The CDR3 extends over 16 amino acids. Trimming at V came to 3 bases and at J to 1 base, leaving 7 bases not matched to a gene. The CDR3 DNA reads as TGCGCCAGCAGCCAGGTTACCGGGACAGGGTCCTACGAGCAGTACTTC. Translating gives CASSQVTGTGSYEQYF.

The sample holds one count of this clone. This chain joins TRBV18 and TRBJ2-7; 8 bases match TRBD1. CDR3 length: 14 residues. With V trimmed by 2 bases and J by 3 bases, 3 bases remained unmatched. The germline V gene has CDR1 KGHSH and CDR2 LQKENI. The CDR3 region is CASSPAGQGYEQYF. In nucleotides, the CDR3 is TGTGCCAGCTCACCAGCCGGACAGGGCTACGAGCAGTACTTC.

This sequence joins TRBV11-2 and TRBJ2-5; 7 positions match TRBD1. The J call may be incorrect, as the DNA end agrees better with TRBJ2-7. This CDR3 spans 13 amino acids. Germline V gene sequence: CDR1 SGHAT, CDR2 FQNNGV. CDR3 amino acids: CASHRDRAYEQYF. In DNA, the CDR3 is TGTGCCAGCCACCGGGACAGAGCCTACGAGCAGTACTTC.

The chain carries TRBV7-9 and TRBJ1-1, with a weak D call TRBD1 (6 bases). Germline V gene sequence: CDR1 SEHNR, CDR2 FQNEAQ (reference sequence). Between the trimmed V and J ends, which lost 5 bases and 4 bases, there was a span of 14 bases. The length of the CDR3 is 14 residues. The CDR3 coding sequence is TGTGCCAGCAGCCCGGGGGCAGCAGTCACTGAAGCTTTCTTT. This sequence encodes CASSPGAAVTEAFF.

The V gene is TRBV7-9, the J gene TRBJ2-5; 8 nucleotides match TRBD2. V lost 1 base and J lost 5; bases outside the gene matches: 9. This CDR3 is built from 16 residues. Germline lookup yields CDR1 SEHNR and CDR2 FQNEAQ (reference sequence). The CDR3 DNA reads as TGTGCCAGCAGCTTAGAGTCGGGGGGGCCGTATGAGACCCAGTACTTC. Protein product: CASSLESGGPYETQYF.

The chain links TRBV15 to TRBJ1-5, with D unresolved. The ends were cut back, 2 bases at V and 3 bases at J, with 2 bases in the middle. This CDR3 is built from 12 residues. Germline loops: CDR1 LNHNV, CDR2 YYDKDF (reference sequence). DNA for the CDR3: TGTGCCACCAGCAGATTCAATCAGCCCCAGCATTTT. Its protein product is CATSRFNQPQHF.

This clone is a singleton in its sample. The V call is TRBV5-6, the J call TRBJ1-2; 9 nucleotides agree with TRBD1. CDR3 length equals 14 residues. J was trimmed by 8 bases and V by 3 bases; bases with no gene match: 8. CDR1 and CDR2 (germline): SGHDT, YYEEEE. CDR3 loop: CASSYGQGLGGYTF. The CDR3 region has the DNA TGTGCCAGCAGCTATGGACAGGGGCTCGGGGGCTACACCTTC.

In its sample, this clone was seen a few times. This chain connects TRBV10-3 to TRBJ1-1, with 9 bases matching TRBD1. The V gene end was trimmed by 6 bases and the J gene end by 3 bases; junction bases not matched to a gene: 5. The germline gives CDR1 ENHRY, CDR2 SYGVKD. This CDR3 comprises 14 residues. This chain's CDR3 is CAIRGDRGDTEAFF. In DNA, the CDR3 is TGTGCCATCAGGGGCGACAGGGGGGACACTGAAGCTTTCTTT.

The genes are TRBV27 and TRBJ2-5; D might be TRBD1 (6 bases). The V end lost 5 bases, the J end lost 2 bases, and 21 bases lay between the germline ends. CDR1 is MNHEY, CDR2 SMNVEV, per germline (reference sequence). The CDR3 is made up of 17 amino acids. Written as DNA, the CDR3 is TGTGCCAGCAGTCCCCCCCGTTTGGGGGCGAGTCAAGAGACCCAGTACTTC. It specifies CASSPPRLGASQETQYF.

The chain is built from TRBV6-5 and TRBJ1-1; TRBD1 might be the D (5 bases). There are 13 residues in the CDR3. Per the germline V gene, CDR1 is MNHEY and CDR2 is SVGAGI. The V and J ends lost 5 bases and 5 bases respectively, with 12 bases between them. The DNA of the CDR3 is TGTGCCAGCAGTCAGGGAGGGAGTACTGAAGCTTTCTTT. Translating it yields CASSQGGSTEAFF.

The chain uses TRBV19 and TRBJ1-4; D uncertain. V lost 7 bases and J lost 1, with 4 bases in between. Germline V gene lookup returns CDR1 LNHDA and CDR2 SQIVND (reference sequence). There are 12 residues in the CDR3. CDR3 nucleotide sequence: TGTGCCAGTATAGGAACTAATGAAAAACTGTTTTTT. Residues: CASIGTNEKLFF.

The genes are TRBV5-6 and TRBJ2-7, with 12 bases identical to TRBD1. The CDR3 loop spans 14 amino acids. Germline V gene sequence: CDR1 SGHDT, CDR2 YYEEEE. V lost 4 bases, J lost 3 bases, and 2 bases stayed unmatched. The CDR3 DNA is TGTGCCAGCAGCCGGGACAGGGGGCTCTACGAGCAGTACTTC. This gives the protein CASSRDRGLYEQYF. The entire variable domain, with the rest obtained from reference TRBV5-6 and TRBJ2-7, is as follows: DAGVTQSPTHLIKTRGQQVTLRCSPKSGHDTVSWYQQALGQGPQFIFQYYEEEERQRGNFPDRFSGHQFPNYSSELNVNALLLGDSALYLCASSRDRGLYEQYFGPGTRLTVT.

The rearrangement joins TRBV6-4 to TRBJ1-1, with a tentative D call TRBD1 (5 bases). The V end was cut by 7 bases, the J end by 5 bases, with 17 bases between. This CDR3 has 14 amino acids. The germline gives CDR1 MRHNA, CDR2 SNTAGT. The CDR3 is CASTLDGGKTEAFF. The CDR3 DNA follows: TGTGCCAGCACTCTTGACGGGGGGAAGACTGAAGCTTTCTTT.

V is TRBV28 and J is TRBJ2-7, with TRBD2 matching 7 bases. Germline V gene lookup returns CDR1 MDHEN and CDR2 SYDVKM. The length of the CDR3 is 13 residues. Losses at the gene ends were 7 bases for V and 2 bases for J; bases not matched to a gene: 5. CDR3 region: CASNGGETYEQYF. The CDR3 DNA follows: TGTGCCAGCAATGGGGGGGAGACCTACGAGCAGTACTTC.

This chain uses TRBV6-1 with TRBJ2-7; 7 positions match TRBD1. Germline trimming cut 6 bases from V and 1 base from J; bases unmatched to any gene: 9. Germline V CDR1 and CDR2: MNHNS, SASEGT. This CDR3 is built from 15 residues. Here the CDR3 DNA reads TGTGCCAGCAGCTTGACAGGGAGTAGTTCCTACGAGCAGTACTTC. Translated, it gives CASSLTGSSSYEQYF.

The rearrangement links TRBV9 to TRBJ2-7; perhaps TRBD2 as D (5 bases). V lost 3 bases and J lost 1, with 8 bases in between. CDR1 is SGDLS and CDR2 is YYNGEE in the germline V gene. There are 13 residues in the CDR3. The CDR3 region is CASSAAGSYEQYF. The CDR3 nucleotides are TGTGCCAGCAGCGCGGCGGGTTCCTACGAGCAGTACTTC. Variable domain in full (rest from reference TRBV9 and TRBJ2-7): DSGVTQTPKHLITATGQRVTLRCSPRSGDLSVYWYQQSLDQGLQFLIQYYNGEERAKGNILERFSAQQFPDLHSELNLSSLELGDSALYFCASSAAGSYEQYFGPGTRLTVT.

The V call is TRBV5-6, the J call TRBJ2-3; a weak D match, TRBD2 (6 bases). V shed 3 bases and J shed 2 bases, with 19 bases lying between them. Germline CDR1 is SGHDT and CDR2 is YYEEEE. There are 17 residues in the CDR3. The CDR3 is CASSSQVASVYTDTQYF. In DNA, the CDR3 is TGTGCCAGCAGCTCCCAGGTCGCTAGCGTGTACACAGATACGCAGTATTTT.

The V gene is TRBV18, the J gene TRBJ2-1; 10 nucleotides line up with TRBD1. Per germline, CDR1 KGHSH and CDR2 LQKENI. The V gene end was trimmed by 3 bases and the J gene end by 5 bases; junction bases not matched to a gene: 10. CDR3 length: 17 residues. The chain's CDR3 is CASSPSKDRGWDNEQFF. CDR3 DNA sequence: TGTGCCAGCTCACCGTCTAAGGACAGGGGGTGGGACAATGAGCAGTTCTTC. Combining the CDR3 with reference TRBV18 and TRBJ2-1 gives the whole variable domain NAGVMQNPRHLVRRRGQEARLRCSPMKGHSHVYWYRQLPEEGLKFMVYLQKENIIDESGMPKERFSAEFPKEGPSILRIQQVVRGDSAAYFCASSPSKDRGWDNEQFFGPGTRLTVL.

The chain carries TRBV7-8 and TRBJ2-1; tentatively, D is TRBD1 (5 bases). This CDR3 comprises 15 residues. V was trimmed by 2 bases and J by 2 bases, leaving 10 bases between them. Germline CDR1 SGHVS, CDR2 FQNEAQ. The CDR3 DNA reads as TGTGCCAGCAGCTTAACGACAGAAACCTACAATGAGCAGTTCTTC. It encodes CASSLTTETYNEQFF.

The chain carries TRBV7-9 and TRBJ1-4, with 10 bases matching TRBD1. The CDR3 is made up of 14 amino acids. Germline V CDR1 and CDR2: SEHNR, FQNEAQ (reference sequence). Trimming took 4 bases from V and 8 from J; bases not matched to a gene: 4. The CDR3 sequence: CASSSTGGWEKLFF. The CDR3, as DNA: TGTGCCAGCAGCTCGACAGGGGGCTGGGAAAAACTGTTTTTT.

This clone was found once. The chain has TRBV6-6 and TRBJ2-7; D tentatively fits TRBD1 or TRBD2 (5 bases each). The V end was cut by 6 bases, the J end by 1 base, with 13 bases between. The CDR3 length is 14 residues. Germline V gene data show CDR1 as MNHNY and CDR2 as SVGAGI (reference sequence). The CDR3 sequence: CASRPGTSSYEQYF. In nucleotides, the CDR3 is TGTGCCAGCAGACCCGGGACGTCGTCCTACGAGCAGTACTTC.

In its sample, this clone was seen a few times. This chain links TRBV10-3 with TRBJ2-7, with D tentatively TRBD1 (5 bases). This CDR3 comprises 14 residues. The V and J ends lost 3 bases and 0 bases respectively, with 9 bases between them. The V gene's germline CDR1 is ENHRY and CDR2 SYGVKD. The DNA for the CDR3 is TGTGCCATCAGTGACGACAGTTACTCCTACGAGCAGTACTTC. Encoded protein: CAISDDSYSYEQYF.

The CDR3 here is CASSAIGANQPQHF. Here the CDR3 DNA reads TGTGCCAGCAGCGCCATCGGGGCGAATCAGCCCCAGCATTTT. The rearrangement uses TRBV5-6 and TRBJ1-5, with D perhaps matching TRBD1 (5 bases). CDR1 and CDR2 (germline): SGHDT, YYEEEE. CDR3 size: 14 residues. V was clipped by 4 bases and J by 4 bases, with 12 bases between them.

The rearrangement links TRBV2 to TRBJ1-5, with 8 bases identical to TRBD1. The CDR3 totals 14 residues. Germline CDR1 reads SNHLY; CDR2 reads FYNNEI. Trimming removed 7 bases from V and 1 base from J; junction bases left unmatched: 3. CDR3 sequence: CASTWTGSNQPQHF. CDR3 nucleotides: TGTGCCAGCACCTGGACAGGGAGCAATCAGCCCCAGCATTTT.